This T cell receptor (beta chain) was sequenced in a study of CD8+ T cells in alopecia areata (dated 2018 in TCRdb). Study-level background: The treated patients took part in an open-label pilot trial in which moderate-to-severe alopecia areata was treated with oral tofacitinib at 5 to 10 mg twice daily. In humans, TCRbeta sequencing was performed on scalp tissue and on sorted CD4+ and CD8+ peripheral blood T cells from healthy controls and from patients with patchy or totalis/universalis alopecia areata. immunoSEQ multiplex PCR using 35 Vbeta forward primers and 13 Jbeta reverse primers was used to amplify TCRbeta CDR3 regions. High-throughput TCRbeta sequencing was used to examine T cell clonal expansion in alopecia areata in both the C3H/HeJ mouse model and human patients. Patients received tofacitinib for 6 to 18 months and were then followed off drug for 6 months to check for delayed response and recurrence. Tofacitinib-treated patients had biopsies at baseline and at 4 and 24 weeks of treatment, with a later scalp biopsy in several patients. RNA was obtained with the PAXgene miRNA kit for fixed scalp, the miRNeasy kit for PBMCs, and the RNeasy kit for mouse skin. Scalp clonality was compared across normal scalp (n=4), patchy alopecia areata scalp (n=8), and alopecia totalis/universalis scalp (n=8). Broad study findings and their caveats: Shared TCR sequences between patients were less evident than in mice, which may be partly attributable to HLA diversity in the patient population. Higher clonality and more expanded CD8+ clones were observed in lesional scalp than in normal scalp, particularly in alopecia totalis/universalis, a finding suggestive of antigenic drive. Resident alphabeta T cells in normal human skin are also sequenced, complicating scalp TCR repertoire analysis, unlike mouse skin dominated by gammadelta T cells.

The library was made by the immunoSEQ multiplex PCR assay. RNA was extracted from all samples and reverse transcribed into cDNA, which served as template for TCR sequencing. First-strand cDNA was synthesized with SuperScript III using a 2:1 mix of oligo-dT and random hexamers. A synthetic immune receptor repertoire was used to gauge amplification bias, and whatever bias remained was removed computationally. As for how the authors treated the data: Raw reads were preprocessed to remove errors, and CDR3 was defined according to IMGT conventions as the region from the conserved cysteine to phenylalanine. Clonality was calculated as 1 minus Shannon entropy normalized by log2 of the number of productive unique TCRs. CD4 or CD8 identity of scalp clones was inferred by cross-referencing scalp TCRbeta sequences with sorted blood CD4 and CD8 repertoires. This immuneACCESS table, as held by TCRdb, lists in-frame sequences with V and J called but not all clones. Of the missing ones, under half trace to an unresolved V gene in checked studies; the others have no known cause. The DNA gave D and trimming, while V, J and clone size come from that table. The sample data list about 130,000 clones, and roughly three fifths of these were observed just once. Less than 5.5% of the sample belongs to the ten largest clones.

Per the publication, the time point label means: baseline before oral tofacitinib. Peripheral blood and lesional scalp punch biopsies were obtained from patients with alopecia areata. PBMCs were separated by density centrifugation and stained for CD3, CD4 and CD8, after which CD4+ and CD8+ T cells were sorted on a FACSAria. This clone came up a few times. Its antigen is unknown. Within one base of it there is no much larger clone, and no base qualities were kept. Trimming removed 2 bases from V and 4 bases from J, leaving 12 bases between the germline ends. CDR1 and CDR2 are drawn from the germline V gene (reference sequence): GTSNPN, SVGIG. The CDR3 runs 14 residues from the cysteine to the phenylalanine. Only CDR3 DNA remains: 42 bases, in frame from the first base.

This specimen was CD4+ T cells sorted from blood, taken at week 0. The sequence came from a human donor with alopecia areata. The chain is made from TRBV30 and TRBJ1-5; TRBD1 could be the D gene, as 6 bases match. The CDR3 region has the sequence CAWSFRGFNQPQHF. The DNA sequence is as follows: TGTGCCTGGAGTTTCAGGGGATTTAATCAGCCCCAGCATTTT.